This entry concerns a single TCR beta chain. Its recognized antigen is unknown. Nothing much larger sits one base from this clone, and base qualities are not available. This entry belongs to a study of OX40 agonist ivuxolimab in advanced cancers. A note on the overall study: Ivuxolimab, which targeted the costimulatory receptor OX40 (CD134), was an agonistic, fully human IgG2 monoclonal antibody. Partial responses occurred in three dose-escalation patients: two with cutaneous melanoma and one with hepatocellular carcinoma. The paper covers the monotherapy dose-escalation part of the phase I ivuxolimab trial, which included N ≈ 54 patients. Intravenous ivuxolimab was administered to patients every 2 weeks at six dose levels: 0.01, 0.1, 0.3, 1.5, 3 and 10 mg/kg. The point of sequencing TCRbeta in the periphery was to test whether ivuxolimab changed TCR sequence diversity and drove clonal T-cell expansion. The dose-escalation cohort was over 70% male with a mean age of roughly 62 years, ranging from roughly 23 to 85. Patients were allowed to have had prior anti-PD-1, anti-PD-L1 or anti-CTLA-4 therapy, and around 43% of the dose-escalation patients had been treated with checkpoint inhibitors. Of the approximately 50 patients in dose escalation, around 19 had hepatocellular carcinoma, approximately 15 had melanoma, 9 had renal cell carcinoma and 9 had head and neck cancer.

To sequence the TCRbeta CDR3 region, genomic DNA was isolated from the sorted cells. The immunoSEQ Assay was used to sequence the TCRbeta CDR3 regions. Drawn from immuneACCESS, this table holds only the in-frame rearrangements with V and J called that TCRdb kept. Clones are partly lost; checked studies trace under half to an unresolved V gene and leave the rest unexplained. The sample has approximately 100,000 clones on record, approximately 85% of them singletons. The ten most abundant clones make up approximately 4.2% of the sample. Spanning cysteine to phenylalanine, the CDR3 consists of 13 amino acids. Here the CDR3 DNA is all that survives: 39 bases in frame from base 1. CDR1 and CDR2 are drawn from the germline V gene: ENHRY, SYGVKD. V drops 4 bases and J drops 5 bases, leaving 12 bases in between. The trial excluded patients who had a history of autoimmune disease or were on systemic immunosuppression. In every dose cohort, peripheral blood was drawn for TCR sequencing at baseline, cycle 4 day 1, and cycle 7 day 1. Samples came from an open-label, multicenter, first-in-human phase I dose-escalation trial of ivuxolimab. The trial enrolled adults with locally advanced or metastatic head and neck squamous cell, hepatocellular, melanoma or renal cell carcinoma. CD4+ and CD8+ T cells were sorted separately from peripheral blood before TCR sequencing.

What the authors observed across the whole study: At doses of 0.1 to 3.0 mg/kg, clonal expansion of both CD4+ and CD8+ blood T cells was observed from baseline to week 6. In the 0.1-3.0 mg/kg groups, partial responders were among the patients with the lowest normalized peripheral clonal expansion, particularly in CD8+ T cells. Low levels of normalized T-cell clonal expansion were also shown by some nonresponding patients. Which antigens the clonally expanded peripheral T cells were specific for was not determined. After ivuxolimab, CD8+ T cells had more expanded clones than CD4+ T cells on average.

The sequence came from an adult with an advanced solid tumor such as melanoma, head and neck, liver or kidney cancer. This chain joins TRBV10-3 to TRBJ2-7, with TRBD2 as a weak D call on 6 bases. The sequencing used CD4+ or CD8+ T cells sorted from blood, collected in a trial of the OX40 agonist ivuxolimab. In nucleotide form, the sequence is TGTGCCATCAGTGCGGAGGGTGGCGACGAGCAGTACTTC. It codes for CAISAEGGDEQYF.